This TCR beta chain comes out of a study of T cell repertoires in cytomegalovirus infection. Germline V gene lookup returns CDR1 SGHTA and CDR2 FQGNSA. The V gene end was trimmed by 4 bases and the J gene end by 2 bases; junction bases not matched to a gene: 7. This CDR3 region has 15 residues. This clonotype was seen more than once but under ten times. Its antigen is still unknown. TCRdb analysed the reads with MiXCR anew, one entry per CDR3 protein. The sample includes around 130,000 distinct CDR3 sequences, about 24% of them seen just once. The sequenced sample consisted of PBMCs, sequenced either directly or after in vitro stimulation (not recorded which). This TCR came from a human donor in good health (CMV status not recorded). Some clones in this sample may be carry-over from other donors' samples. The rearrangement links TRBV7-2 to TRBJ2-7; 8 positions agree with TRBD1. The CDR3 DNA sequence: TGTGCCAGCAGCTCAGCCGGACAGGGACCCTACGAGCAGTACTTC. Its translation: CASSSAGQGPYEQYF.